The 11 T cell receptor beta chains reported below all come from one sample, sequenced in a study of blood T cells in healthy people across ages. A J-beta primer mix and a sample-barcoded 5' primer were used in a second PCR of about 6 to 12 cycles. MiXCR was run by TCRdb on the 5' RACE reads, yielding one entry per CDR3 protein. The data contain more than 1,400,000 distinct CDR3 sequences, approximately 38% of them singletons. The sample consisted of blood. The receptors were sampled from a woman between 18 and 29 years old in good health.

A few counts support this clonotype. This chain uses TRBV2 with TRBJ2-5, with D perhaps matching TRBD1 or TRBD2 (6 bases each). This CDR3 has 16 residues. Germline V CDR1 and CDR2: SNHLY, FYNNEI. Trimming removed 6 bases from V and 5 bases from J, with 22 bases in between. The CDR3 DNA is TGTGCCAGCAGCGTCGATACCCCCAGGGGAGGCGAGACCCAGTACTTC. Translated: CASSVDTPRGGETQYF.

V is TRBV2 and J is TRBJ1-2, with 10 bases lining up with TRBD1. CDR3 length: 13 amino acids. Germline CDR1 and CDR2: SNHLY and FYNNEI. Trimming took 6 bases from V and 9 from J; bases not matched to a gene: 7. The CDR3 DNA follows: TGTGCCAGCAGGTGGGGGGACAGGGGTCGCTACACCTTC. Amino acid sequence: CASRWGDRGRYTF.

This clonotype was seen more than once but under ten times. The V gene is TRBV29-1, the J gene TRBJ1-2; D is unclear. The germline V gene has CDR1 SQVTM and CDR2 ANQGSEA. Trimming took 5 bases from V and 4 from J, leaving 14 bases between them. The CDR3 is made up of 13 amino acids. The chain's CDR3 is CSVLNDGFYGYTF. Here the CDR3 DNA reads TGCAGCGTTTTGAACGACGGATTCTATGGCTACACCTTC.

This chain connects TRBV20-1 to TRBJ1-6; D not resolved. V was clipped by 1 base and J by 0 bases, with 10 bases between them. Germline V gene sequence: CDR1 DFQATT, CDR2 SNEGSKA (reference sequence). This CDR3 comprises 16 residues. The CDR3 region has the DNA TGCAGTGCTAGAGCGAGTATCGGCTCCTATAATTCACCCCTCCACTTT. It is translated as CSARASIGSYNSPLHF.

This clonotype was observed a few times. V gene TRBV12-3 or TRBV12-4 combines with J gene TRBJ1-2, with 10 bases fitting TRBD1. The CDR3 is 14 residues long. V lost 5 bases and J lost 8; bases outside the gene matches: 8. CDR3 nucleotides: TGTGCCAGCAGTCGCCCGACAGGGGGCGGCGGCTACACCTTC. It codes for CASSRPTGGGGYTF.

This clonotype was observed once. J is TRBJ1-3 and V is TRBV6-6, with D unresolved. CDR3 length equals 12 residues. V was cut by 7 bases and J by 0 bases, with 4 bases left in between. Germline V gene lookup returns CDR1 MNHNY and CDR2 SVGAGI (reference sequence). The CDR3, as DNA: TGTGCCAGCACCTTCTCTGGAAACACCATATATTTT. The encoded protein is CASTFSGNTIYF.

This chain links TRBV6-2 or TRBV6-3 with TRBJ2-1; TRBD2 agrees at 12 bases. The V gene's germline CDR1 is MNHEY and CDR2 SVGEGT. The CDR3 is 16 residues long. The ends lost 6 bases at V and 7 bases at J; junction bases unmatched: 10. The CDR3 here is CASRSPLAGGRNEQFF. In DNA form, the CDR3 reads TGTGCCAGCAGATCTCCCCTAGCGGGGGGGCGGAATGAGCAGTTCTTC.

This clonotype was seen more than once but under ten times. J is TRBJ2-7 and V is TRBV4-1; D gene uncertain. Per germline, CDR1 MGHRA and CDR2 YSYEKL. The CDR3 spans 14 residues. V dropped 1 base and J dropped 0 bases, with 7 bases sitting between them. The CDR3 protein is CASSQVWSSYEQYF. In nucleotides, the CDR3 is TGCGCCAGCAGCCAAGTTTGGTCCTCCTACGAGCAGTACTTC.

The chain combines TRBV12-5 with TRBJ2-3; D is possibly TRBD2 (6 bases). V gave up 7 bases and J gave up 2 bases, with 13 bases separating them. The CDR3 length is 14 residues. Per germline, CDR1 LGHNT and CDR2 FRNRAP. CDR3 residues: CASAFGTLTDTQYF. As DNA, the CDR3 is TGTGCTAGTGCCTTCGGGACTCTCACAGATACGCAGTATTTT.

This clonotype has at least ten counts. The chain recombines TRBV4-1 with TRBJ2-5; D not certain. CDR3 length equals 12 residues. Per the germline V gene, CDR1 is MGHRA and CDR2 is YSYEKL. Trimming stripped 2 bases from V and 5 bases from J, with 6 bases between. The CDR3 spells CASSQSGETQYF. The DNA for the CDR3 is TGCGCCAGCAGCCAATCTGGGGAGACCCAGTACTTC.

This clonotype has just a few counts. The V gene is TRBV6-1, the J gene TRBJ2-7, with D perhaps matching TRBD1 (6 bases). The length of the CDR3 is 13 residues. Per the germline V gene, CDR1 is MNHNS and CDR2 is SASEGT. The V end lost 6 bases, the J end lost 2 bases, and 11 bases lay between the germline ends. The CDR3, as DNA: TGTGCCAGCAGCGAAACAGGGACCTACGAGCAGTACTTC. Its translation is CASSETGTYEQYF.